The rows below give T cell receptor beta chains drawn from one sample of a study of cytomegalovirus exposure and HLA in healthy donors. Sequencing used immunoSEQ multiplex PCR; TCRdb keeps in-frame clones, though not all of them. Among 150,000 to 200,000 clones, roughly 80% were seen once, and the ten largest hold about 2%. The sequenced sample was PBMCs. These receptors were taken from a human donor in good health. Each CDR3 is given with its conserved first and last residue. The order of the fields is J gene, V gene, CDR3 length, clone size, D gene, CDR3 protein, CDR3 DNA. D genes are given only for firm matches. For some rows the clone size is stated as once, few or many, or as a class when expanded; others skip it.

TRBJ1-5	TRBV23-1	16	few	TRBD1	CASSQSRGLGNQPQHF	TGCGCCAGCAGTCAATCGAGGGGGCTCGGCAATCAGCCCCAGCATTTT
TRBJ2-1	TRBV10-1	16	.	TRBD2	CASSETSGGAYNEQFF	TGCGCCAGCAGTGAGACTAGCGGGGGGGCCTACAATGAGCAGTTCTTC
TRBJ2-7	TRBV5-5	15	.	.	CASSSRVSWSYEQYF	TGTGCCAGCAGCTCCAGGGTATCCTGGTCCTACGAGCAGTACTTC
TRBJ1-1	TRBV7-2	17	.	TRBD1	CASSPAIGQGMDTEAFF	TGTGCCAGCAGCCCAGCTATCGGACAGGGCATGGACACTGAAGCTTTCTTT
TRBJ2-3	TRBV5-1	15	.	.	CASSLEGRDTDTQYF	TGCGCCAGCAGCTTGGAGGGCAGGGACACAGATACGCAGTATTTT
TRBJ2-5	TRBV5-4	16	.	TRBD2	CASSFVGGGITRAQYF	TGTGCCAGCAGCTTTGTCGGCGGGGGGATCACGAGGGCCCAGTACTTC
TRBJ2-2	TRBV5-4	15	.	TRBD2	CASSLEGLAAGELFF	TGTGCCAGCAGCTTGGAGGGACTAGCGGCCGGGGAGCTGTTTTTT
TRBJ1-1	TRBV5-4	14	.	.	CASSFGQMNTEAFF	TGTGCCAGCAGCTTTGGACAGATGAACACTGAAGCTTTCTTT
TRBJ2-1	TRBV6-5	12	.	.	CASSPVNNEQFF	TGTGCCAGCAGTCCGGTAAACAATGAGCAGTTCTTC
TRBJ2-1	TRBV28	14	.	TRBD1	CASKAGQGFNEQFF	TGTGCCAGTAAGGCGGGACAGGGTTTCAATGAGCAGTTCTTC
TRBJ2-5	TRBV11-3	17	.	TRBD1	CASSQWTGGVNQETQYF	TGTGCCAGCAGCCAGTGGACAGGGGGAGTCAACCAAGAGACCCAGTACTTC
TRBJ1-5	TRBV19	13	.	.	CASSDVGAQPQHF	TGTGCCAGTAGTGACGTTGGGGCTCAGCCCCAGCATTTT
TRBJ2-1	TRBV6-1	15	.	TRBD2	CASSAGGGESNEQFF	TGTGCCAGCAGTGCTGGCGGGGGGGAATCTAATGAGCAGTTCTTC
TRBJ2-4	TRBV4-3	14	few	TRBD2	CASSQGTSPNIQYF	TGCGCCAGCAGCCAAGGGACTAGTCCGAACATTCAGTACTTC
TRBJ2-3	TRBV6-1	17	.	TRBD2	CASSVQTNGGADDTQYF	TGTGCCAGCAGTGTGCAGACTAACGGGGGGGCCGATGATACGCAGTATTTT
TRBJ1-1	TRBV10-3	16	.	.	CAIRGATGRMSTEAFF	TGTGCCATCAGGGGTGCCACAGGCAGGATGAGCACTGAAGCTTTCTTT
TRBJ2-2	TRBV5-5	15	.	.	CASSPAGGNTGELFF	TGTGCCAGCAGCCCGGCGGGCGGAAACACCGGGGAGCTGTTTTTT
TRBJ1-3	TRBV4-1	15	few	.	CASSQDTGSGNTIYF	TGCGCCAGCAGCCAAGACACGGGCTCTGGAAACACCATATATTTT
TRBJ1-5	TRBV10-3	15	once	.	CAISARGEGNQPQHF	TGTGCCATCAGTGCCAGGGGAGAGGGCAATCAGCCCCAGCATTTT
TRBJ2-7	TRBV10-3	15	.	.	CAISESKVSSYEQYF	TGTGCCATCAGTGAGTCGAAAGTGAGCTCCTACGAGCAGTACTTC
TRBJ1-4	TRBV4-1	15	.	TRBD1	CASSRQTGGNEKLFF	TGCGCCAGCAGCCGCCAAACAGGGGGCAATGAAAAACTGTTTTTT
TRBJ1-5	TRBV4-2	17	.	.	CASSQRRRRYSNQPQHF	TGTGCCAGCAGCCAACGACGGAGGAGATATAGCAATCAGCCCCAGCATTTT
TRBJ1-6	TRBV11-2	14	.	.	CASSFSQYNSPLHF	TGTGCCAGCAGCTTTTCACAATATAATTCACCCCTCCACTTT
TRBJ2-7	TRBV6-5	13	.	.	CASSYGLAGEQYF	TGTGCCAGCAGTTACGGTCTTGCGGGCGAGCAGTACTTC
TRBJ2-5	TRBV2	15	.	.	CASSPGTVTRETQYF	TGTGCCAGCAGTCCGGGGACAGTGACTAGGGAGACCCAGTACTTC
TRBJ1-5	TRBV10-3	14	.	.	CAISESGRDQPQHF	TGTGCCATCAGTGAGTCGGGGAGGGATCAGCCCCAGCATTTT
TRBJ2-1	TRBV7-9	16	.	.	CASSLKVGGTYNEQFF	TGTGCCAGCAGCTTAAAGGTGGGGGGAACCTACAATGAGCAGTTCTTC
TRBJ1-1	TRBV4-3	14	few	TRBD1	CASSQGTGGYEAFF	TGCGCCAGCAGCCAAGGGACAGGGGGCTATGAAGCTTTCTTT
TRBJ2-7	TRBV4-1	14	.	.	CASSPQDSSYEQYF	TGCGCCAGCAGCCCCCAGGACAGCTCCTACGAGCAGTACTTC
TRBJ1-1	TRBV6-4	13	few	TRBD1	CASSPRSGGEAFF	TGTGCCAGCAGCCCTAGATCAGGGGGGGAAGCTTTCTTT
TRBJ2-7	TRBV5-1	13	.	.	CASSFDSTYEQYF	TGCGCCAGCAGCTTTGACAGCACCTACGAGCAGTACTTC
TRBJ1-3	TRBV10-2	14	.	.	CASSESISGNTIYF	TGCGCCAGCAGTGAGTCCATTTCTGGAAACACCATATATTTT
TRBJ2-1	TRBV19	16	.	.	CASSMEGWSSYNEQFF	TGTGCCAGTAGTATGGAGGGCTGGAGCTCCTACAATGAGCAGTTCTTC
TRBJ1-5	TRBV23-1	17	.	.	CASSQSRHRLYNQPQHF	TGCGCCAGCAGTCAATCAAGGCACAGGCTTTACAATCAGCCCCAGCATTTT
TRBJ1-6	TRBV9	15	.	.	CASSLHDSHNSPLHF	TGTGCCAGCAGCTTACACGACAGCCATAATTCACCCCTCCACTTT